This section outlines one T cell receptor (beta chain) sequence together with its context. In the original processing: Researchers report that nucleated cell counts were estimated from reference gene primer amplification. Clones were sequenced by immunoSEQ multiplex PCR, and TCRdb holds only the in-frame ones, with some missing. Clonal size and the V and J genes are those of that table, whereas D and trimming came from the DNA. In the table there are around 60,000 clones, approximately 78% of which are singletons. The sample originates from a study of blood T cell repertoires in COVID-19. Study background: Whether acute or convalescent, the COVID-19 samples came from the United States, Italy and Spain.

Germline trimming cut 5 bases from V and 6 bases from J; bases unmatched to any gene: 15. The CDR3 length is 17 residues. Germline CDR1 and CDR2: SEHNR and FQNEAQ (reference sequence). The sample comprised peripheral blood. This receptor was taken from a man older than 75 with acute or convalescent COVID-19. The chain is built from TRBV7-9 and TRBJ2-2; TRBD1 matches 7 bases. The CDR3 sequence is CASSPRRGTVGSGELFF. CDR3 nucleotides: TGTGCCAGCAGCCCCCGCAGAGGGACAGTAGGGTCCGGGGAGCTGTTTTTT.